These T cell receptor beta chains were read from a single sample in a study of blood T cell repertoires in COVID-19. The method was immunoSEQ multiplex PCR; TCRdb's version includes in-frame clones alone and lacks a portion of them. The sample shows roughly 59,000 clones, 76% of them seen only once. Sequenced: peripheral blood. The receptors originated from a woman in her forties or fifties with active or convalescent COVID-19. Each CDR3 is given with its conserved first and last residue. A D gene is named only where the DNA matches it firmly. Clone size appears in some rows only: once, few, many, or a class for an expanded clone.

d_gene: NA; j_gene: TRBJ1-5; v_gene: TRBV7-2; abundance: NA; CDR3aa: CASSLAGGGQPQHF; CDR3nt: TGTGCCAGCAGCTTAGCGGGGGGGGGTCAGCCCCAGCATTTT
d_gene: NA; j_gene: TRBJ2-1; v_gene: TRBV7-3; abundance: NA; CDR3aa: CASSIQGGNEQFF; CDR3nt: TGTGCCAGCAGCATACAGGGGGGGAATGAGCAGTTCTTC
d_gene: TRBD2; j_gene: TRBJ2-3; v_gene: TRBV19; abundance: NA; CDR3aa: CASTPGTSGAGAQYF; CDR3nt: TGTGCCAGTACACCCGGGACTAGCGGGGCAGGAGCGCAGTATTTT
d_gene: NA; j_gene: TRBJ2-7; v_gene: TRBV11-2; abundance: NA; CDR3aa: CASSHRYGSYEQYF; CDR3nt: TGTGCCAGCAGCCACCGATACGGGTCCTACGAGCAGTACTTC
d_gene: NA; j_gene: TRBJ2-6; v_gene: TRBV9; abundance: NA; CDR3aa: CASSPYRDGANVLTF; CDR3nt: TGTGCCAGCAGCCCCTACCGAGATGGGGCCAACGTCCTGACTTTC
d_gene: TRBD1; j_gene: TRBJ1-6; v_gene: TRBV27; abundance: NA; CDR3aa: CASSLSITGDSPLHF; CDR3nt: TGTGCCAGCAGTTTATCGATAACAGGGGATTCACCCCTCCACTTT
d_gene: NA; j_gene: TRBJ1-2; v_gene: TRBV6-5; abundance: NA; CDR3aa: CASSNYRENNYGYTF; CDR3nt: TGTGCCAGCAGTAACTACAGGGAGAACAACTATGGCTACACCTTC
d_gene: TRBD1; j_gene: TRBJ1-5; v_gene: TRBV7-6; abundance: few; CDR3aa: CASSTGQGAYQPQHF; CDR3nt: TGTGCCAGCAGTACCGGACAGGGAGCATACCAGCCCCAGCATTTT
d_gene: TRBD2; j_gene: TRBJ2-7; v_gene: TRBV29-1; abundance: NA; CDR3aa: CSVGGFNEQYF; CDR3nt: TGCAGCGTCGGGGGGTTCAACGAGCAGTACTTC
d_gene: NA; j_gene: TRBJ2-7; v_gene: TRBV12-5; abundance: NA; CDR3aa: CASGLGTPYEQYF; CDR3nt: TGTGCTAGTGGTTTGGGGACACCCTACGAGCAGTACTTC
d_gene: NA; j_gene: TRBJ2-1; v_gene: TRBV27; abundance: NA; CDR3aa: CASSLSASEQFF; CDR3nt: TGTGCCAGCAGCCTTAGCGCCAGTGAGCAGTTCTTC
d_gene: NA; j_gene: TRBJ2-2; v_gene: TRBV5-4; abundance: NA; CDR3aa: CASSLAGPGELFF; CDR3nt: TGTGCCAGCAGCTTGGCAGGCCCCGGGGAGCTGTTTTTT
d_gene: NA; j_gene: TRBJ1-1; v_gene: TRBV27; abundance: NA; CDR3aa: CASSFRDGLTEAFF; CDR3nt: TGTGCCAGCAGTTTCCGGGACGGACTAACTGAAGCTTTCTTT
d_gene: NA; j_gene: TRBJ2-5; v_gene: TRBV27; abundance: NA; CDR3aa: CASRSRVLRETQYF; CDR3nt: TGTGCCAGCAGGAGTCGTGTATTACGGGAGACCCAGTACTTC
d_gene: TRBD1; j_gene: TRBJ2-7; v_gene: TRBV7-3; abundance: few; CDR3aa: CASSPGQGYEQYF; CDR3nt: TGTGCCAGCAGCCCGGGACAGGGGTACGAGCAGTACTTC
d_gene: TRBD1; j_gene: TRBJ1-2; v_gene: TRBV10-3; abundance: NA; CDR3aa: CAIRVGTGTTNYGYTF; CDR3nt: TGTGCCATCAGAGTCGGGACAGGTACTACTAACTATGGCTACACCTTC
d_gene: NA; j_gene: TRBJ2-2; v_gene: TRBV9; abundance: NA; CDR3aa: CASSVRQLSNTGELFF; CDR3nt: TGTGCCAGCAGCGTCCGACAGCTATCTAACACCGGGGAGCTGTTTTTT
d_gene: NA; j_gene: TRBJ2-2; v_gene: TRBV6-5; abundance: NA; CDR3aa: CASSYRGGTTGELFF; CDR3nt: TGTGCCAGCAGTTACAGGGGTGGAACCACCGGGGAGCTGTTTTTT
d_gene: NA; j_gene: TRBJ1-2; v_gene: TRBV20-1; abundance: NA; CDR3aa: CSASTSVRSYGYTF; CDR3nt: TGCAGTGCTAGTACGTCCGTTCGGAGTTATGGCTACACCTTC
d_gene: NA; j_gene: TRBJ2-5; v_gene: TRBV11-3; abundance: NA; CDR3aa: CASSLGRRPEPQETQYF; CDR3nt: TGTGCCAGCAGCTTGGGTCGGCGGCCCGAGCCCCAAGAGACCCAGTACTTC
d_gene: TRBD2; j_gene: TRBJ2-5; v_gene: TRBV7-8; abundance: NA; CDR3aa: CASAWAGAKETQYF; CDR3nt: TGTGCCTCTGCCTGGGCGGGAGCTAAAGAGACCCAGTACTTC